The 22 T cell receptor beta chains below come from one sample, sequenced in a study of sequential checkpoint blockade in melanoma. The protocol was immunoSEQ multiplex PCR, while the TCRdb copy is restricted to in-frame clones and leaves out a portion. The table includes about 5,000 clones, more than 15% detected once. The treatment is: randomized to nivolumab then ipilimumab (arm A) or the reverse (arm B). The sample in question was tumor tissue (inferred from file names), obtained from a patient given nivolumab and ipilimumab in sequence. These receptor sequences come from a human donor with melanoma.

The CDR3 is CASSQRGGTGSTGELFF. As DNA, the CDR3 is TGTGCCAGCAGTCAAAGGGGCGGGACAGGGTCCACCGGGGAGCTGTTTTTT. The gene calls are TRBV6-8 and TRBJ2-2; 9 bases match TRBD1. Germline-derived CDR1 and CDR2 are MNHGY and SAAAGT. The V and J ends lost 5 bases and 4 bases, in that order; junction bases with no gene match: 11. The CDR3 totals 17 residues.

In this sample, this clone turned up a few times. V usage is TRBV28 and J usage is TRBJ2-7, with D uncertain. This CDR3 is built from 14 residues. The germline V and J ends were trimmed by 6 bases and 6 bases, with 18 bases remaining between them. Looked up from germline, CDR1 is MDHEN and CDR2 is SYDVKM. The CDR3 here is CASRGGLSGLEQYF. The CDR3 nucleotides read TGTGCCAGCAGGGGTGGCCTGTCCGGTCTCGAGCAGTACTTC.

The chain couples TRBV6-8 to TRBJ2-7; 9 bases line up with TRBD1. The CDR3 runs 16 residues. The V segment lost 5 bases and the J segment 2 bases; nucleotides outside the gene matches: 10. Germline V CDR1 and CDR2: MNHGY, SAAAGT. The CDR3 DNA reads TGTGCCAGCAGTGACGTTAGTGGGACAGGGACCTACGAGCAGTACTTC. It encodes CASSDVSGTGTYEQYF.

This clone is classed as medium-sized. The chain combines TRBV11-3 with TRBJ1-5; 7 nucleotides match TRBD1. V dropped 3 bases and J dropped 1; count of bases not matched to a gene: 3. Germline values: CDR1 SGHNT, CDR2 YENEEA. The CDR3 totals 15 residues. CDR3 residues: CASSFGTASNQPQHF. The CDR3 region has the DNA TGTGCCAGCAGCTTCGGGACAGCCAGCAATCAGCCCCAGCATTTT.

A remark on this clone: Its ends do not fully match the called genes, so a read error is possible. The chain couples TRBV28 to TRBJ2-1, with TRBD2 identical over 7 bases. The CDR3 is 15 amino acids. CDR1 MDHEN and CDR2 SYDVKM come from the germline V gene. CDR3: CANSAGDPSYNEQFF. The CDR3 bases are TGTGCCAACAGTGCGGGGGACCCCTCCTACAATGAGCAGTTCTTC.

By proportion, this clone is medium-sized. The chain joins TRBV9 to TRBJ1-4; no definite D call. Germline assignment: CDR1 SGDLS and CDR2 YYNGEE. The CDR3 covers 14 residues. With 2 bases removed from V and 8 bases from J, the gap between germline ends came to 13 bases. CDR3 DNA: TGTGCCAGCAGCGTTAGGGAAGGACGCGAAAAACTGTTTTTT. This gives the protein CASSVREGREKLFF.

The chain joins TRBV18 to TRBJ2-6, with 7 bases identical to TRBD1. The CDR3 consists of 16 residues. V dropped 5 bases and J dropped 4; count of bases not matched to a gene: 8. Per germline, CDR1 KGHSH and CDR2 LQKENI. In DNA, the CDR3 is TGTGCCAGCTCAGGACAGGCTATTGGAGGGGCCAACGTCCTGACTTTC. Protein product: CASSGQAIGGANVLTF.

The chain has TRBV11-3 and TRBJ2-3; 9 bases are a match to TRBD2. The junction had 4 bases not matched to a gene; V was cut back by 2 bases and J by 1 base. Germline V gene sequence: CDR1 SGHNT, CDR2 YENEEA. CDR3 length: 16 amino acids. The chain's CDR3 is CASSLRPSGGTDTQYF. Here the CDR3 DNA reads TGTGCCAGCAGCTTACGGCCTAGCGGGGGCACAGATACGCAGTATTTT.

This clone has a handful of counts. The V gene is TRBV6-8, the J gene TRBJ1-1, with D unclear. Germline CDR1 reads MNHGY; CDR2 reads SAAAGT. The CDR3 is 17 amino acids. Trimming pared 6 bases from V and 0 bases from J, leaving 20 bases between. The CDR3 DNA is TGTGCCAGCAGCGACGGAGGTTTCCAGGCCTTGAACACTGAAGCTTTCTTT. It is translated as CASSDGGFQALNTEAFF.

This clone is labeled medium-sized (0.01 to 0.1%). This sequence joins TRBV11-3 and TRBJ1-4; D not resolved. The CDR3 consists of 15 residues. Trimming took off 3 bases at V and 7 bases at J, with 15 bases between the two ends. Germline CDR1 and CDR2: SGHNT and YENEEA. The CDR3 DNA follows: TGTGCCAGCAGCTTGGACCTCCATTCACCTGAAAAACTGTTTTTT. It specifies CASSLDLHSPEKLFF.

This clone is labeled as medium-sized. The chain links TRBV12-2 to TRBJ2-2. TRBV12-2 is a known pseudogene. The CDR3 length is 15 residues. In DNA form, the CDR3 reads TGTGCCACACGGGTTGGGGGAAAATACACCGGGGAGCTGTTTTTT. Its protein product is CATRVGGKYTGELFF.

This rearrangement joins TRBV28 to TRBJ1-6; D is possibly TRBD1 (6 bases). The CDR3 covers 15 residues. Germline-derived CDR1 and CDR2 are MDHEN and SYDVKM. V was pared by 3 bases and J by 6 bases, with 12 bases between. The CDR3 DNA reads as TGTGCCAGCAGTTTTGGGGGGCGGGTTAATTCACCCCTCCACTTT. Its translation: CASSFGGRVNSPLHF.

This clone ranks as medium-sized. The CDR3, as DNA: TGTGCCAGCAGTTACAATAGCGCTTACAATGAGCAGTTCTTC. Its protein is CASSYNSAYNEQFF. The chain combines TRBV6-8 with TRBJ2-1; a possible D gene is TRBD2 (5 bases). The CDR3 is 14 residues long. V was cut by 2 bases and J by 4 bases, with 9 bases left in between. Germline values: CDR1 MNHGY, CDR2 SAAAGT.

This chain joins TRBV5-1 and TRBJ2-5; D gene unclear. Germline assignment: CDR1 SGHRS and CDR2 YFSETQ. The V gene lost 0 bases and the J gene lost 2 bases, with 8 bases spanning the gap. CDR3 length: 14 residues. The DNA of the CDR3 is TGCGCCAGCAGCTTGGTGAGCCTTCAAGAGACCCAGTACTTC. Its protein product is CASSLVSLQETQYF.

This chain joins TRBV18 and TRBJ1-6; TRBD1 matches at 8 bases. CDR3 size: 14 residues. Unmatched junction bases numbered 7, after V lost 6 bases and J lost 9 bases. Germline V gene data show CDR1 as KGHSH and CDR2 as LQKENI. CDR3: CASSRDRWGSPLHF. Here the CDR3 DNA reads TGTGCCAGCTCGCGGGACAGGTGGGGTTCACCCCTCCACTTT.

This clone has only a few counts. The chain joins TRBV1 to TRBJ2-2. TRBV1 represents a pseudogene. The CDR3 has 16 residues. As DNA, the CDR3 is TGCGCCAGCAGTAGAGGGGCGAACGTAGACACCGGGGAGCTGTTTTTT. This gives the protein CASSRGANVDTGELFF.

This rearrangement joins TRBV19 to TRBJ1-2; D is undetermined. CDR3 length: 12 amino acids. The ends were cut back, 5 bases at V and 5 bases at J, with 9 bases in the middle. Germline lookup yields CDR1 LNHDA and CDR2 SQIVND (reference sequence). The CDR3 region is CASSSGFYGYTF. In DNA form, the CDR3 reads TGTGCCAGTAGTTCGGGATTTTATGGCTACACCTTC.

This clone was detected only a few times. The chain employs TRBV9 and TRBJ2-2, with D possibly TRBD2 on 6 matching bases. This CDR3 is 15 amino acids long. From germline, CDR1 is SGDLS and CDR2 YYNGEE. V was shortened by 3 bases and J by 7 bases, with 16 bases between the two germline ends. The CDR3, as DNA: TGTGCCAGCAGCGGAGAAGGAGGGGTGGGCGGGGAGCTGTTTTTT. Protein: CASSGEGGVGGELFF.

This clone rates as large (0.1 to 1%). The V gene is TRBV11-3, the J gene TRBJ2-3; TRBD2 agrees at 8 bases. The V gene's germline CDR1 is SGHNT and CDR2 YENEEA. This CDR3 region has 16 residues. Germline trimming cut 5 bases from V and 5 bases from J; bases unmatched to any gene: 12. This CDR3 reads CASSLQTGGPVDTQYF. CDR3 nucleotide sequence: TGTGCCAGCAGCCTCCAGACGGGGGGGCCCGTAGATACGCAGTATTTT.

This clone showed up many times. The rearrangement links TRBV11-3 to TRBJ2-1, with 10 positions matching TRBD2. Germline CDR1 reads SGHNT; CDR2 reads YENEEA. The V and J ends lost 8 bases and 4 bases, in that order; junction bases with no gene match: 8. The CDR3 is 15 amino acids. CDR3 sequence: CASGTTSGAYNEQFF. In nucleotides, the CDR3 is TGTGCCAGCGGAACCACTAGCGGGGCTTACAATGAGCAGTTCTTC.

This clone is medium-sized (0.01 to 0.1%). The rearrangement uses TRBV11-3 and TRBJ2-2; 11 nucleotides match TRBD1. Germline-derived CDR1 and CDR2 are SGHNT and YENEEA. V was pared by 6 bases and J by 4 bases, with 1 base of the junction left unmatched. The CDR3 loop spans 14 amino acids. The CDR3 DNA reads TGTGCCAGCAGGGGACAGGGGGGCACCGGGGAGCTGTTTTTT. Translated: CASRGQGGTGELFF.

The chain is built from TRBV6-8 and TRBJ2-1; tentatively, D is TRBD2 (6 bases). Trimming cost V 6 bases and J 6 bases, with 21 bases left between them. Germline V gives CDR1 MNHGY, CDR2 SAAAGT. The length of the CDR3 is 16 residues. This chain's CDR3 is CASSTTRDLGGNEQFF. The CDR3 nucleotides read TGTGCCAGCAGCACAACCCGGGACTTAGGAGGCAATGAGCAGTTCTTC.